The TCR beta chain described here comes from a study of shared clonotypes between healthy human individuals. Whole-study results and caveats: The sole specimen, blood, was sampled, and tissue repertoires likely differ. The donor pool, a small one, limited the genetic and exposure-history diversity represented.

This clone has just one count. What it binds is unknown. The CDR3 has 14 residues. The germline V and J ends were trimmed by 7 bases and 0 bases, with 9 bases remaining between them. CDR1 and CDR2 from the germline V gene are ENHRY and SYGVKD. Running of the assay took place at deep level. Clones were sequenced by immunoSEQ multiplex PCR, and TCRdb holds only the in-frame ones, with some missing. The sample consists of about 470,000 clones, around 75% of them appearing once. The V and J genes are TRBV10-3 and TRBJ1-4; D remains unclear. Sequenced: PBMCs. This sequence was found in a woman between 40 and 50 years old in good health. Some clones in this sample may be carry-over from other donors' samples. CDR3 DNA: TGTGCCATCATCACAGACGCAACTAATGAAAAACTGTTTTTT. This codes for CAIITDATNEKLFF.